This T cell receptor (beta chain) was sequenced in a study of regulatory T cells in long-lasting Graves disease. As to this clonotype: Its antigen is not known.

Time point indicated: newly diagnosed GD, antithyroid drugs for less than 3 months. PBMC RNA was the source of the TCR library. From each patient, roughly 9 milliliters of peripheral blood was drawn and collected into an EDTA anticoagulant tube. Overall study results and limits: The study examined only peripheral blood, not thyroid tissue. The TCR repertoire of persistent Graves' patients was less diverse than that of newly diagnosed ones.

The CDR3 runs 15 residues. Trimming pared 4 bases from V and 3 bases from J, leaving 18 bases between. The germline V gene has CDR1 SQVTM and CDR2 ANQGSEA. Construction of TCR beta libraries relied on iRepertoire HTBI primers and on Arm-PCR targeting CDR3 regions. TCRdb used MiXCR to reprocess the multiplex PCR reads, holding one entry per CDR3 protein. The sample yields 410,000 or so distinct CDR3 sequences, under 15% seen once. These data also formed part of another study, on T cells in Graves' hyperthyroidism and ophthalmopathy. That source reports: Hyperthyroidism had been newly diagnosed in patients aged 18 to 65, and its duration was under 2 months.

This TCR derives from a woman aged 25 to 39 with Graves disease. Sequences were derived from peripheral blood mononuclear cells (PBMCs), sampled at new diagnosis, from a patient treated with antithyroid drugs. The rearrangement uses TRBV29-1 and TRBJ1-1, with D possibly matching TRBD1 (6 bases). The CDR3 nucleotides read TGCAGCGTTGGCGGCAGGGGTAGGACAGACACTGAAGCTTTCTTT. Translating it yields CSVGGRGRTDTEAFF. The variable domain in full, with the rest retrieved from reference TRBV29-1 and TRBJ1-1, is SAVISQKPSRDICQRGTSLTIQCQVDSQVTMMFWYRQQPGQSLTLIATANQGSEATYESGFVIDKFPISRPNLTFSTLTVSNMSPEDSSIYLCSVGGRGRTDTEAFFGQGTRLTVV.